This entry describes one T cell receptor beta chain. The CDR3 sequence is 14 residues long. V was shortened by 4 bases and J by 0 bases, with 6 bases between the two germline ends. Per the germline V gene, CDR1 is MGHRA and CDR2 is YSYEKL. Recruits, aged roughly 18 to 100 years, lived in 24 US areas. Recovered Cohort 3 donors showed two negative PCRs, clearance, or symptom resolution. Here immunoSEQ multiplex PCR was the method, and the copy in TCRdb shows in-frame clones only, minus some. The table lists 390,000 or so clones, approximately 87% of them singletons. These data originate in a study of blood T cell repertoires in COVID-19. Overall study: The samples span acute and convalescent COVID-19 from the United States, Italy and Spain.

The specimen sequenced was PBMCs or T cells enriched from blood (not recorded which). The chain recombines TRBV4-1 with TRBJ1-4; weak D call: TRBD1 (5 bases). This clonotype originated in a woman aged 45-59 years who had recovered from COVID-19. The CDR3 bases are TGCGCCAGCAGCCCACAGGCAACTAATGAAAAACTGTTTTTT. This sequence encodes CASSPQATNEKLFF.